This is a list of T cell receptor beta chains from one sample in a study of blood T cell repertoires in COVID-19. Assay used: immunoSEQ multiplex PCR; TCRdb lists only in-frame clones, some missing. The sample consists of about 260,000 clones, around four fifths of them appearing once. Sequencing input: peripheral blood. The receptors come from a man in his sixties with acute or convalescent COVID-19. The CDR3 runs from the conserved cysteine through the conserved F or W. A D gene is named only where the DNA matches it firmly. A row's size may be missing; if present it is once, few, many or a size class.

v_call: TRBV19
j_call: TRBJ1-5
clone_size: .
d_call: .
cdr3_aa: CASTLRQREGQPQHF
cdr3_nt: TGTGCCAGTACCTTGAGACAAAGAGAGGGTCAGCCCCAGCATTTT

v_call: TRBV11-1
j_call: TRBJ2-7
clone_size: .
d_call: TRBD2
cdr3_aa: CASSPGTSEYEQYF
cdr3_nt: TGTGCCAGCAGTCCCGGGACTAGCGAATACGAGCAGTACTTC

v_call: TRBV12-2
j_call: TRBJ2-5
clone_size: few
d_call: .
cdr3_aa: CASRPRLAGGKETQYF
cdr3_nt: TGTGCAAGTCGCCCGAGACTAGCGGGAGGGAAAGAGACCCAGTACTTC

v_call: TRBV6-2/TRBV6-3
j_call: TRBJ2-1
clone_size: .
d_call: TRBD2
cdr3_aa: CASSKLAGVAQFF
cdr3_nt: TGTGCCAGCAGTAAGCTAGCGGGAGTAGCGCAGTTCTTC

v_call: TRBV11-1
j_call: TRBJ2-7
clone_size: .
d_call: TRBD2
cdr3_aa: CASSSRTRTSGYEQYF
cdr3_nt: TGTGCCAGCAGCTCCAGAACCCGGACTAGCGGATACGAGCAGTACTTC

v_call: TRBV9
j_call: TRBJ1-2
clone_size: .
d_call: TRBD1
cdr3_aa: CASSDPSTGDVYGYTF
cdr3_nt: TGTGCCAGCAGCGACCCCTCAACAGGGGACGTCTATGGCTACACCTTC

v_call: TRBV4-2
j_call: TRBJ1-4
clone_size: .
d_call: .
cdr3_aa: CASSQDTDRKNEKLFF
cdr3_nt: TGTGCCAGCAGCCAAGATACCGACAGGAAAAATGAAAAACTGTTTTTT

v_call: TRBV5-4
j_call: TRBJ2-7
clone_size: .
d_call: TRBD2
cdr3_aa: CASSLTSVSYEQYF
cdr3_nt: TGTGCCAGCAGCTTGACTAGCGTCTCCTACGAGCAGTACTTC

v_call: TRBV10-3
j_call: TRBJ1-6
clone_size: once
d_call: .
cdr3_aa: CAISELGASYNSPLHF
cdr3_nt: TGTGCCATCAGTGAGCTGGGGGCTTCCTATAATTCACCCCTCCACTTT

v_call: TRBV19
j_call: TRBJ2-7
clone_size: .
d_call: .
cdr3_aa: CASSPPTRPSAQYF
cdr3_nt: TGTGCCAGTAGTCCCCCCACCAGGCCCTCCGCGCAGTACTTC

v_call: TRBV6-5
j_call: TRBJ2-1
clone_size: .
d_call: .
cdr3_aa: CASSDRGIYNEQFF
cdr3_nt: TGTGCCAGCAGCGATCGCGGTATCTACAATGAGCAGTTCTTC

v_call: TRBV5-1
j_call: TRBJ2-5
clone_size: .
d_call: TRBD2
cdr3_aa: CASSDGTSGGETQYF
cdr3_nt: TGCGCCAGCAGCGACGGGACTAGCGGGGGGGAGACCCAGTACTTC

v_call: TRBV6-2/TRBV6-3
j_call: TRBJ2-3
clone_size: .
d_call: TRBD2
cdr3_aa: CASSWAGLAGTDTQYF
cdr3_nt: TGTGCCAGCAGCTGGGCCGGACTAGCGGGAACAGATACGCAGTATTTT

v_call: TRBV19
j_call: TRBJ1-5
clone_size: few
d_call: .
cdr3_aa: CASSIWGEVGQPQHF
cdr3_nt: TGTGCCAGTAGTATTTGGGGGGAAGTCGGTCAGCCCCAGCATTTT

v_call: TRBV20-1
j_call: TRBJ1-1
clone_size: .
d_call: .
cdr3_aa: CSASRGGADTEAFF
cdr3_nt: TGCAGTGCTAGTAGGGGGGGCGCCGACACTGAAGCTTTCTTT

v_call: TRBV6-2/TRBV6-3
j_call: TRBJ2-4
clone_size: few
d_call: .
cdr3_aa: CASSRSGRGQNIQYF
cdr3_nt: TGTGCCAGCAGCCGTAGCGGACGCGGGCAGAACATTCAGTACTTC

v_call: TRBV2
j_call: TRBJ1-5
clone_size: .
d_call: TRBD1
cdr3_aa: CASSGQGSNQPQHF
cdr3_nt: TGTGCCAGCAGTGGACAGGGAAGCAATCAGCCCCAGCATTTT

v_call: TRBV6-2/TRBV6-3
j_call: TRBJ2-1
clone_size: once
d_call: TRBD1
cdr3_aa: CASSLGTGNEQFF
cdr3_nt: TGTGCCAGCAGTTTAGGGACAGGGAATGAGCAGTTCTTC

v_call: TRBV15
j_call: TRBJ2-1
clone_size: .
d_call: .
cdr3_aa: CATSRAVQFGGNEQFF
cdr3_nt: TGTGCCACCAGCAGAGCCGTACAGTTTGGGGGGAATGAGCAGTTCTTC

v_call: TRBV6-5
j_call: TRBJ1-2
clone_size: .
d_call: .
cdr3_aa: CASMGGQSYGYTF
cdr3_nt: TGTGCCAGCATGGGGGGGCAGTCTTATGGCTACACCTTC

v_call: TRBV9
j_call: TRBJ1-1
clone_size: .
d_call: TRBD1
cdr3_aa: CASSGQGMRAFF
cdr3_nt: TGTGCCAGCAGCGGACAGGGTATGAGAGCTTTCTTT

v_call: TRBV9
j_call: TRBJ1-1
clone_size: .
d_call: .
cdr3_aa: CASSVLGARTEAFF
cdr3_nt: TGTGCCAGCAGCGTGTTGGGGGCTAGAACTGAAGCTTTCTTT

v_call: TRBV30
j_call: TRBJ2-4
clone_size: .
d_call: .
cdr3_aa: CAWSVWHLAKNIQYF
cdr3_nt: TGTGCCTGGAGCGTATGGCACCTAGCCAAAAACATTCAGTACTTC

v_call: TRBV7-9
j_call: TRBJ1-2
clone_size: .
d_call: TRBD1
cdr3_aa: CASSSRVTGTYGYTF
cdr3_nt: TGTGCCAGCAGCTCCCGGGTGACAGGGACCTATGGCTACACCTTC

v_call: TRBV5-6
j_call: TRBJ2-5
clone_size: once
d_call: .
cdr3_aa: CASSLGPKETQYF
cdr3_nt: TGTGCCAGCAGCTTGGGGCCAAAAGAGACCCAGTACTTC

v_call: TRBV27
j_call: TRBJ1-6
clone_size: once
d_call: .
cdr3_aa: CASSLYPGYNSPLHF
cdr3_nt: TGTGCCAGCAGTTTATACCCAGGGTACAATTCACCCCTCCACTTT

v_call: TRBV11-1
j_call: TRBJ2-2
clone_size: .
d_call: TRBD2
cdr3_aa: CASSFSGGETGELFF
cdr3_nt: TGTGCCAGCAGCTTTAGCGGGGGGGAAACCGGGGAGCTGTTTTTT

v_call: TRBV11-3
j_call: TRBJ1-4
clone_size: .
d_call: TRBD1
cdr3_aa: CATVQGFGEKLFF
cdr3_nt: TGTGCCACCGTACAGGGGTTCGGTGAAAAACTGTTTTTT

v_call: TRBV7-3
j_call: TRBJ2-1
clone_size: .
d_call: TRBD2
cdr3_aa: CASSRGLAGGNEQFF
cdr3_nt: TGTGCCAGCAGCCGGGGACTAGCGGGAGGGAATGAGCAGTTCTTC

v_call: TRBV6-5
j_call: TRBJ1-3
clone_size: .
d_call: .
cdr3_aa: CASSLTRPGNTIYF
cdr3_nt: TGTGCCAGCAGTTTGACTCGGCCTGGAAACACCATATATTTT

v_call: TRBV5-4
j_call: TRBJ2-5
clone_size: few
d_call: .
cdr3_aa: CASSLTSQGETQYF
cdr3_nt: TGTGCCAGCAGCTTAACTTCTCAGGGAGAGACCCAGTACTTC

v_call: TRBV6-2/TRBV6-3
j_call: TRBJ2-7
clone_size: .
d_call: .
cdr3_aa: CASSFTGTNEQYF
cdr3_nt: TGTGCCAGCAGTTTTACAGGGACTAACGAGCAGTACTTC

v_call: TRBV7-9
j_call: TRBJ2-3
clone_size: .
d_call: .
cdr3_aa: CASSAQTSTDTQYF
cdr3_nt: TGTGCCAGCAGCGCCCAAACATCGACAGATACGCAGTATTTT

v_call: TRBV7-9
j_call: TRBJ2-1
clone_size: .
d_call: .
cdr3_aa: CASSLGSGTYNEQFF
cdr3_nt: TGTGCCAGCAGCTTAGGGAGCGGAACCTACAATGAGCAGTTCTTC

v_call: TRBV6-5
j_call: TRBJ1-2
clone_size: .
d_call: TRBD1
cdr3_aa: CASSRRQGTYGYTF
cdr3_nt: TGTGCCAGCAGTAGAAGACAGGGCACCTATGGCTACACCTTC

v_call: TRBV7-8
j_call: TRBJ1-6
clone_size: .
d_call: TRBD1
cdr3_aa: CASSLVDRGNSPLHF
cdr3_nt: TGTGCCAGCAGCTTAGTGGACAGGGGGAATTCACCCCTCCACTTT

v_call: TRBV7-9
j_call: TRBJ1-1
clone_size: .
d_call: TRBD1
cdr3_aa: CASSLRQGAGAFF
cdr3_nt: TGTGCCAGCAGCTTAAGACAGGGGGCTGGGGCTTTCTTT

v_call: TRBV4-1
j_call: TRBJ2-2
clone_size: .
d_call: TRBD2
cdr3_aa: CASSQDSRTSPGELFF
cdr3_nt: TGCGCCAGCAGCCAAGATTCTCGGACTAGCCCCGGGGAGCTGTTTTTT